This T cell receptor beta chain was documented in a study of cytomegalovirus exposure and HLA in healthy donors. The study, taken as a whole, reports: Researchers counted 150 to 200 TCR beta chains as cytomegalovirus-associated. Accurate prediction of most subjects' HLA-A and HLA-B alleles from TCR beta sequences was reported.

CDR1 SGHTA and CDR2 FQGNSA come from the germline V gene. The V end lost 0 bases, the J end lost 2 bases, and 8 bases lay between the germline ends. The CDR3 covers 15 residues. This PCR relied on a set of 60 Vbeta primers and 13 Jbeta primers. Sequencing was performed with immunoSEQ multiplex PCR; in TCRdb, only in-frame clones are kept and a portion is missing. The table includes 85,000 to 100,000 clones, around 82% detected once. Points on this clone: Antigen specificity is unknown.

The TCR sequence derives from an older woman in good health and CMV-seronegative. The sequenced material came from PBMCs. The rearrangement uses TRBV7-2 and TRBJ1-3; D is ambiguous. CDR3 residues: CASSLATFTGNTIYF. Written as DNA, the CDR3 is TGTGCCAGCAGCTTAGCAACATTTACTGGAAACACCATATATTTT.